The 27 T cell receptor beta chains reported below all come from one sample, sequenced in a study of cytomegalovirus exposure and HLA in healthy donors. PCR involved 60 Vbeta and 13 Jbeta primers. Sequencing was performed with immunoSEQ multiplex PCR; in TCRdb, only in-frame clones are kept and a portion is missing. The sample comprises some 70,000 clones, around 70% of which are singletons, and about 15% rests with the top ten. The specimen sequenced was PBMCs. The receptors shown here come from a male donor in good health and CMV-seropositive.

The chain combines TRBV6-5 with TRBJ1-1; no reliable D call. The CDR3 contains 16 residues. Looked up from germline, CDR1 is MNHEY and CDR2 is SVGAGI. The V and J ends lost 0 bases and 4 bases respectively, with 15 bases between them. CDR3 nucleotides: TGTGCCAGCAGTTACTCGATTTGGCCCGTTCCCACTGAAGCTTTCTTT. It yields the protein CASSYSIWPVPTEAFF.

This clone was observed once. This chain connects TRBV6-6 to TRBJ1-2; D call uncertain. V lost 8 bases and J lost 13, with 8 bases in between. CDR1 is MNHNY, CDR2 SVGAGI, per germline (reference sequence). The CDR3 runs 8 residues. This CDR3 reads CASGRGTF. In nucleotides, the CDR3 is TGTGCCAGCGGGCGGGGCACCTTC.

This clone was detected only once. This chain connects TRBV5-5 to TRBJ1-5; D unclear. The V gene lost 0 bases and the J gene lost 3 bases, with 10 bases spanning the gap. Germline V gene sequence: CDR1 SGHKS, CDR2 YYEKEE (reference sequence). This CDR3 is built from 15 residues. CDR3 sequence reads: CASSLGGTPNQPQHF. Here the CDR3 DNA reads TGTGCCAGCAGCTTGGGAGGAACACCCAATCAGCCCCAGCATTTT.

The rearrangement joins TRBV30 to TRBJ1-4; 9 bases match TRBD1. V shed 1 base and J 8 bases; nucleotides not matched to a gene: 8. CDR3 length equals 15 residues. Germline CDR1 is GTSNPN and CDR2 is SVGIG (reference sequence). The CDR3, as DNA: TGTGCCTGGAGTGACCCCGGACAGGGGCGCGAAAAACTGTTTTTT. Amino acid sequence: CAWSDPGQGREKLFF.

CDR3 nucleotides: TGTGCCAGCAGCGAAGACCGGGACAGGGATAGCAATCAGCCCCAGCATTTT. Translation gives CASSEDRDRDSNQPQHF. J is TRBJ1-5 and V is TRBV21-1; the listed D gene, TRBD1, was not tested against the DNA. TRBV21-1 is shown as a pseudogene. There are 17 residues in the CDR3.

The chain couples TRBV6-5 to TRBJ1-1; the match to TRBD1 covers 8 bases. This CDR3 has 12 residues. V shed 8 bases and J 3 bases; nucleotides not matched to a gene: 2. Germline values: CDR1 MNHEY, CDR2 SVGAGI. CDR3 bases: TGTGCCAGCTCAGGGGGCTACACTGAAGCTTTCTTT. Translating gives CASSGGYTEAFF.

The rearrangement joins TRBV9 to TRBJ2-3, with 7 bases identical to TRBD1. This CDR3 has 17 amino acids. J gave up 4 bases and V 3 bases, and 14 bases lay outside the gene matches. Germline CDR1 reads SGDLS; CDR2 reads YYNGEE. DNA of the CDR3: TGTGCCAGCAGCGCAGGGGGTGGACAAGCGGCTCCAGATACGCAGTATTTT. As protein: CASSAGGGQAAPDTQYF.

The CDR3 sequence: CSVGQGADTQYF. The CDR3 DNA reads TGCAGCGTTGGACAGGGGGCAGATACGCAGTATTTT. The V call is TRBV29-1, the J call TRBJ2-3; 9 bases map to TRBD1. Germline trimming cut 4 bases from V and 4 bases from J; bases unmatched to any gene: 0. The CDR3 runs 12 residues. Per the germline V gene, CDR1 is SQVTM and CDR2 is ANQGSEA.

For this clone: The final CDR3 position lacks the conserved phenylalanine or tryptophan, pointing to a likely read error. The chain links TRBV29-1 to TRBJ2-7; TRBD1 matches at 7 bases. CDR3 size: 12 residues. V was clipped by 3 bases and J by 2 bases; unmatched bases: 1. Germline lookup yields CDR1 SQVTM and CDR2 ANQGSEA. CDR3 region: CSVEDRPYEQYL. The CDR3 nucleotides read TGCAGCGTTGAGGACAGGCCCTACGAGCAGTACCTC.

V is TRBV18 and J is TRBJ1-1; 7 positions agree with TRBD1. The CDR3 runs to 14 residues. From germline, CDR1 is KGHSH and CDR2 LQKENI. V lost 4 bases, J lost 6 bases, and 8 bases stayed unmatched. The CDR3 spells CASSLIRQGSEAFF. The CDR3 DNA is TGTGCCAGCTCACTGATTCGACAGGGCTCTGAAGCTTTCTTT.

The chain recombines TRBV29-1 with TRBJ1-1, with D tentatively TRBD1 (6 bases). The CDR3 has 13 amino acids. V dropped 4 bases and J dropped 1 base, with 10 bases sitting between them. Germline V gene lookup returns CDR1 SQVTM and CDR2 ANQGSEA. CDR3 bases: TGCAGCGTTGTTAGACAGGCGAACACTGAAGCTTTCTTT. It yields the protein CSVVRQANTEAFF. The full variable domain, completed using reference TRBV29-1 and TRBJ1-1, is SAVISQKPSRDICQRGTSLTIQCQVDSQVTMMFWYRQQPGQSLTLIATANQGSEATYESGFVIDKFPISRPNLTFSTLTVSNMSPEDSSIYLCSVVRQANTEAFFGQGTRLTVV.

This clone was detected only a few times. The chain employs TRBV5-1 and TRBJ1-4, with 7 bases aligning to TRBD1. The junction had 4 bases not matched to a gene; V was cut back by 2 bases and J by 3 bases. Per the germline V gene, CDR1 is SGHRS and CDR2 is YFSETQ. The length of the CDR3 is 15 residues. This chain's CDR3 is CASSFSGTANEKLFF. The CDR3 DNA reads TGCGCCAGCAGCTTTTCCGGGACAGCTAATGAAAAACTGTTTTTT. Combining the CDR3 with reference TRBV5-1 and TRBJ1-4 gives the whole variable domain KAGVTQTPRYLIKTRGQQVTLSCSPISGHRSVSWYQQTPGQGLQFLFEYFSETQRNKGNFPGRFSGRQFSNSRSEMNVSTLELGDSALYLCASSFSGTANEKLFFGSGTQLSVL.

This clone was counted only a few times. DNA of the CDR3: TGTGCCAGCAGGCGGAGGACTAGCGGGGGACTCGGGACCCAGTACTTC. It specifies CASRRRTSGGLGTQYF. The gene calls are TRBV27 and TRBJ2-5, with TRBD2 identical over 13 bases. Germline V gene sequence: CDR1 MNHEY, CDR2 SMNVEV (reference sequence). J gave up 7 bases and V 6 bases, and 11 bases lay outside the gene matches. This CDR3 is 16 amino acids long.

In DNA form, the CDR3 reads TGTGCCAGCAGTTCACAGGGGGCCCCAGACACTGAAGCTTTCTTT. Residues: CASSSQGAPDTEAFF. The chain is built from TRBV2 and TRBJ1-1, with TRBD1 identical over 9 bases. Germline CDR1 and CDR2: SNHLY and FYNNEI. CDR3 length: 15 residues. Germline trimming cut 5 bases from V and 3 bases from J; bases unmatched to any gene: 7.

The CDR3 sequence is CAWRTTDRAHGYTF. In nucleotides, the CDR3 is TGTGCCTGGAGAACCACGGACAGGGCTCATGGCTACACCTTC. V gene TRBV30 combines with J gene TRBJ1-2; 8 bases are a match to TRBD1. This CDR3 has 14 amino acids. J lost 6 bases, V lost 3 bases, and 9 bases had no gene match. CDR1 is GTSNPN and CDR2 is SVGIG in the germline V gene (reference sequence). Based on the CDR3 plus reference TRBV30 and TRBJ1-2, the full variable domain is SQTIHQWPATLVQPVGSPLSLECTVEGTSNPNLYWYRQAAGRGLQLLFYSVGIGQISSEVPQNLSASRPQDRQFILSSKKLLLSDSGFYLCAWRTTDRAHGYTFGSGTRLTVV.

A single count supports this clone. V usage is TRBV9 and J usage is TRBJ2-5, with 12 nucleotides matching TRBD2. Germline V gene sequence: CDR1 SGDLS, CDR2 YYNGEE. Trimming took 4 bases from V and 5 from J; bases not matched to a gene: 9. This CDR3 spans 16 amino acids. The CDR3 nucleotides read TGTGCCAGCAGCATTTCTAGCGGGGGGGCCGGGGAGACCCAGTACTTC. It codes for CASSISSGGAGETQYF.

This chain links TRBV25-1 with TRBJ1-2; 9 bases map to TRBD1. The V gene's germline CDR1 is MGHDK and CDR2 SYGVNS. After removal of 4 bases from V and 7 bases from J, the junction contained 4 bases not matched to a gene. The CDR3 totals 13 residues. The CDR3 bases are TGTGCCAGCAGTGTGGGACAGGGTAGTGGCTACACCTTC. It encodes CASSVGQGSGYTF.

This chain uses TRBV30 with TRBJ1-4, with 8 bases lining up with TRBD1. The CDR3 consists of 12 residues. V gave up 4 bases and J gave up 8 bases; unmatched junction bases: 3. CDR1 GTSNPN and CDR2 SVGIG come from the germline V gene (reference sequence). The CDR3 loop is CAWNRGKEKLFF. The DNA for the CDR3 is TGTGCCTGGAACAGGGGGAAAGAAAAACTGTTTTTT.

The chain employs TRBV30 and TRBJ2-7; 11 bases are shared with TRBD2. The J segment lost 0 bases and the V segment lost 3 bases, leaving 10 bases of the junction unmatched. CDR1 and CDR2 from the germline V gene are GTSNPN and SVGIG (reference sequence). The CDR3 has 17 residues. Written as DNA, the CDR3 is TGTGCCTGGAGGCGGGACACCGGACTAGCGGGCTCCTACGAGCAGTACTTC. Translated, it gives CAWRRDTGLAGSYEQYF.

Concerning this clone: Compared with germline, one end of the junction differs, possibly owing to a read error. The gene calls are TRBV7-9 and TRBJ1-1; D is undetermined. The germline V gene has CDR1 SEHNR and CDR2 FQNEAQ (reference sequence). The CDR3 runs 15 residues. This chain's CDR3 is CSSNGFGGLNTEAFF. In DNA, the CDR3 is TGTTCCAGCAACGGGTTCGGAGGCTTGAACACTGAAGCTTTCTTT. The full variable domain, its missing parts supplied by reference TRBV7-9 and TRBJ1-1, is DTGVSQNPRHKITKRGQNVTFRCDPISEHNRLYWYRQTLGQGPEFLTYFQNEAQLEKSRLLSDRFSAERPKGSFSTLEIQRTEQGDSAMYLCSSNGFGGLNTEAFFGQGTRLTVV.

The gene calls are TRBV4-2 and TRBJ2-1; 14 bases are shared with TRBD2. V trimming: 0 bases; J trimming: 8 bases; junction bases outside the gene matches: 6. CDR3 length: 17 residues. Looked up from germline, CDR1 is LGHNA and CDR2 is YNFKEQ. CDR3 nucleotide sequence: TGTGCCAGCAGCCAAGAGGGGACTAGCGGGAGTTGGGATGAGCAGTTCTTC. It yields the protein CASSQEGTSGSWDEQFF.

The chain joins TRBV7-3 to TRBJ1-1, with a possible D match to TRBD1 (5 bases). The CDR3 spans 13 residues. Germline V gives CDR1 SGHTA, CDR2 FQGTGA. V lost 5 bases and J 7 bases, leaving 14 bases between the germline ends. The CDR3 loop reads CASSLQPGLEAFF. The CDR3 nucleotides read TGTGCCAGCAGCCTACAGCCGGGACTTGAAGCTTTCTTT.

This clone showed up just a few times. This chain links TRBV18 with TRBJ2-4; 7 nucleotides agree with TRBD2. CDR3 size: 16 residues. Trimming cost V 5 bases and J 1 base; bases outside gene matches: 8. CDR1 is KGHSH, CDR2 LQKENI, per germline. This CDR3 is CASSSGGLWAKNIQYF. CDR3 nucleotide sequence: TGTGCCAGCTCATCGGGAGGTTTATGGGCCAAAAACATTCAGTACTTC.

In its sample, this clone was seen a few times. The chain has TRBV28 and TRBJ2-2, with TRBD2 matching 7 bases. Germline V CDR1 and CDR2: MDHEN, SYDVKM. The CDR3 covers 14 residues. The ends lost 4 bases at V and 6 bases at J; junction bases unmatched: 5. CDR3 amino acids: CASSSTTSPGELFF. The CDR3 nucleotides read TGTGCCAGCAGTTCCACGACTAGCCCCGGGGAGCTGTTTTTT.

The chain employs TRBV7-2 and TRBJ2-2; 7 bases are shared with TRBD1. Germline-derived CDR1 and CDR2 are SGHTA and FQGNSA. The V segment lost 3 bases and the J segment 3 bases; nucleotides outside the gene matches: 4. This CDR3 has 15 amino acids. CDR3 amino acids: CASSFGQAYTGELFF. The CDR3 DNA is TGTGCCAGCAGCTTTGGACAGGCCTACACCGGGGAGCTGTTTTTT.

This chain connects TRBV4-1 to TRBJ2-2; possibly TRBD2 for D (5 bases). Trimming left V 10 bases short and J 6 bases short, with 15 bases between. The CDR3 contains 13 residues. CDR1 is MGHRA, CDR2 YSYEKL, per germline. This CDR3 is CATSSSGSGELFF. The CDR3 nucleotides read TGCGCCACCTCCTCATCGGGGTCCGGGGAGCTGTTTTTT.

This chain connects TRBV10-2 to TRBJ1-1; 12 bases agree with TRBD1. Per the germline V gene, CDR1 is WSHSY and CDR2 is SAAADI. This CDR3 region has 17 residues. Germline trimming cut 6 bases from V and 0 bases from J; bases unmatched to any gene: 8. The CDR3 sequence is CASSPRDRGRMNTEAFF. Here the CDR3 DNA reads TGCGCCAGCAGCCCCCGGGACAGGGGGCGAATGAACACTGAAGCTTTCTTT.